A single sample gave rise to the 5 T cell receptor beta chains below, sequenced in a study of blood T cell repertoires in COVID-19. This table comes from immunoSEQ multiplex PCR, and its TCRdb copy is limited to in-frame clones, with some not included. Here the sample spans 150,000 or so clones, about 80% being singletons. The sequenced sample consisted of peripheral blood. The receptors derive from an elderly woman with acute or convalescent COVID-19.

The rearrangement links TRBV9 to TRBJ1-3; TRBD1 might be the D (5 bases). The germline V gene encodes CDR1 SGDLS and CDR2 YYNGEE. The V gene lost 0 bases and the J gene lost 3 bases, with 10 bases spanning the gap. CDR3 length equals 15 residues. The CDR3 region is CASSVAGGGGNTIYF. The CDR3 DNA is TGTGCCAGCAGCGTAGCGGGGGGGGGTGGAAACACCATATATTTT. Supplemented by reference TRBV9 and TRBJ1-3, the full variable domain reads DSGVTQTPKHLITATGQRVTLRCSPRSGDLSVYWYQQSLDQGLQFLIQYYNGEERAKGNILERFSAQQFPDLHSELNLSSLELGDSALYFCASSVAGGGGNTIYFGEGSWLTVV.

The V gene is TRBV6-2 or TRBV6-3, the J gene TRBJ2-5; the D is unclear. Germline CDR1 and CDR2: MNHEY and SVGEGT. V shed 4 bases and J shed 5 bases, with 8 bases lying between them. The CDR3 extends over 12 amino acids. CDR3 coding DNA: TGTGCCAGCAGTTTCAGTTCCGAGACCCAGTACTTC. It codes for CASSFSSETQYF.

The chain couples TRBV7-9 to TRBJ2-5; weak D call: TRBD1 (6 bases). The CDR3 has 12 residues. V shed 9 bases and J shed 2 bases, with 10 bases lying between them. The germline V gene encodes CDR1 SEHNR and CDR2 FQNEAQ (reference sequence). CDR3 sequence reads: CASQGGQETQYF. DNA of the CDR3: TGTGCCAGTCAAGGGGGACAAGAGACCCAGTACTTC.

A few counts support this clone. This chain connects TRBV10-2 to TRBJ1-5, with TRBD1 as a possible D gene (5 bases). Trimming removed 4 bases at V and 4 bases at J, with 8 bases between. The CDR3 length is 13 residues. CDR1 and CDR2 (germline): WSHSY, SAAADI. CDR3: CASSGDRNQPQHF. CDR3 coding DNA: TGCGCCAGCAGTGGCGACAGAAATCAGCCCCAGCATTTT.

This rearrangement joins TRBV5-4 to TRBJ2-1; 11 bases align to TRBD2. V dropped 3 bases and J dropped 6; count of bases not matched to a gene: 2. The germline V gene encodes CDR1 SGHNT and CDR2 YYREEE (reference sequence). The CDR3 has 14 residues. The CDR3 spells CASSYSGRANEQFF. As DNA, the CDR3 is TGTGCCAGCAGCTATAGCGGGAGGGCCAATGAGCAGTTCTTC.